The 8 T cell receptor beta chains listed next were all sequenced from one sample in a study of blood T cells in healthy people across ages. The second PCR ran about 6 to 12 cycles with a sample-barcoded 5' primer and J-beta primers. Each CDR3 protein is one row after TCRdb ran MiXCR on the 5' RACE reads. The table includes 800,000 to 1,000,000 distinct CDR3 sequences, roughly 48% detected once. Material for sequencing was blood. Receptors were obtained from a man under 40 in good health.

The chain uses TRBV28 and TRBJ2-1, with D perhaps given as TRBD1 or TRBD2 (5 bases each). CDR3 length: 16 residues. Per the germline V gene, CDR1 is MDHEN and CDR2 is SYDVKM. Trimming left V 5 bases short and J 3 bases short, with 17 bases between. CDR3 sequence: CASSTNTGTNYNEQFF. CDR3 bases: TGTGCCAGCAGTACGAACACCGGGACGAACTACAATGAGCAGTTCTTC.

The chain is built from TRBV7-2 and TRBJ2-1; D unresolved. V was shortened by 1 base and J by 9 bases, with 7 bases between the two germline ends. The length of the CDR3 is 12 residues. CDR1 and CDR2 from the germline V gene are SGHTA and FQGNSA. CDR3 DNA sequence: TGTGCCAGCAGCTTAGAGAAAAGTGAGCAGTTCTTC. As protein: CASSLEKSEQFF.

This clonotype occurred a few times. CDR3 residues: CASSEGQGRSNEQFF. DNA for the CDR3: TGCGCCAGCAGCGAGGGACAGGGAAGGAGCAATGAGCAGTTCTTC. The V and J genes are TRBV5-1 and TRBJ2-1, with 9 bases matching TRBD1. Trimming took 4 bases from V and 6 from J; bases not matched to a gene: 8. Germline CDR1 reads SGHRS; CDR2 reads YFSETQ. This CDR3 is 15 amino acids long.

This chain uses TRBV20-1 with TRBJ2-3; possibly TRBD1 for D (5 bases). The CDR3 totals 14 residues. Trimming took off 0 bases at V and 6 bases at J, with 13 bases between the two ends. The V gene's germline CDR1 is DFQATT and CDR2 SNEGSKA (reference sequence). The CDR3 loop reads CSAREVRESDTQYF. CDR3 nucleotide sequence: TGCAGTGCTAGAGAGGTCAGGGAATCGGATACGCAGTATTTT.

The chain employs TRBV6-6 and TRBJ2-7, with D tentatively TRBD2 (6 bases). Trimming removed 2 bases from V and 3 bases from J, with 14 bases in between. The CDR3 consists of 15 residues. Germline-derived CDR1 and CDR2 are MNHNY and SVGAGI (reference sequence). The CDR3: CASSYGGTENYEQYF. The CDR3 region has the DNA TGTGCCAGCAGTTACGGAGGGACGGAGAACTACGAGCAGTACTTC.

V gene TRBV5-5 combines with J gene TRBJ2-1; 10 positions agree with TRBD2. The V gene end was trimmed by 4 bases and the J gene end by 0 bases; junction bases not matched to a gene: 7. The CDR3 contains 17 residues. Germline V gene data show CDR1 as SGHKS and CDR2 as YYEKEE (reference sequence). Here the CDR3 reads CASSVASGGRSYNEQFF. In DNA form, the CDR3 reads TGTGCCAGCAGCGTAGCTAGCGGGGGTCGCTCCTACAATGAGCAGTTCTTC.

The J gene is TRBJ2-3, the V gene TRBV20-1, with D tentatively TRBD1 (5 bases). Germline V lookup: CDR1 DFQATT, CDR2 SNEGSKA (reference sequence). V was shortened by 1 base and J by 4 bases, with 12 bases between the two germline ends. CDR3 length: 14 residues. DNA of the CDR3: TGCAGTGCTAGAGGGGGCGTAGGGGCAGATACGCAGTATTTT. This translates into CSARGGVGADTQYF.

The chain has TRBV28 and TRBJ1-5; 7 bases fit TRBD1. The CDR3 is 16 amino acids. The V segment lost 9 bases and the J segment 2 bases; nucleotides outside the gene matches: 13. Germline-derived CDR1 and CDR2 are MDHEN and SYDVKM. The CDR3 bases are TGTGCCAGTAACGCCTTACAGGGGCTGGGCAATCAGCCCCAGCATTTT. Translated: CASNALQGLGNQPQHF.